This T cell receptor beta chain was sequenced during a study of blood T cell repertoires in COVID-19. Study background: Sites in the United States, Italy and Spain provided acute and convalescent COVID-19 samples. T cells, B-cell-depleted T cells, or PBMCs supplied cDNA or gDNA.

Germline V CDR1 and CDR2: SGHNT, YYREEE (reference sequence). This CDR3 has 10 residues. V was cut by 10 bases and J by 8 bases, with 10 bases left in between. Original methodology: Nucleated cell number was recorded as an estimate derived from reference gene primer amplification. The assay was immunoSEQ multiplex PCR, and TCRdb's table has in-frame clones only and misses some. D and trimming were read from the DNA, whereas the V and J calls and clone size are those reported in that table. The sample comprises about 220,000 clones, over 80% of which are singletons, and 4% to 5.5% rests with the top ten.

The sequenced sample was peripheral blood. This TCR was sampled from a human donor in a cohort sampled during active COVID-19. The chain is built from TRBV5-4 and TRBJ2-1; D possibly corresponds to TRBD1 (5 bases). In DNA, the CDR3 is TGTGCCCAGGGTCCTGATGAGCAGTTCTTC. Its protein is CAQGPDEQFF.